This T cell receptor (beta chain) was captured in a study of identical twins. The CDR3 covers 13 residues. V lost 6 bases and J 1 base, leaving 6 bases between the germline ends. Many counts were recorded for this clonotype. TCRdb itself ran the 5' RACE reads through MiXCR, one entry per CDR3 protein. The sample lists about 220,000 distinct CDR3 sequences; approximately 7.8% were seen once. Another study also made use of these data, one on yellow fever vaccine responses in identical twins.

The sequenced sample consisted of CD8+ T cells sorted from blood. The chain carries TRBV12-3 or TRBV12-4 and TRBJ1-4, with D uncertain. The sequence derives from a woman aged 18-29 years in good health. CDR3 sequence reads: CASRGVTNEKLFF. CDR3 nucleotides: TGTGCCAGCAGGGGTGTAACTAATGAAAAACTGTTTTTT.